The rows below give T cell receptor beta chains drawn from one sample of a study of shared clonotypes between healthy human individuals. Assay used: immunoSEQ multiplex PCR; TCRdb lists only in-frame clones, some missing. The sample lists approximately 1.1 million clones; around 82% were seen once. Sequencing was done on a sample of memory CD4+ T cells from PBMCs. These TCRs come from a man between 18 and 29 years old in good health. Some clones in this sample may be carry-over from other donors' samples. Each CDR3 is given with its conserved first and last residue. A D gene is named only where the DNA matches it firmly. Clone size is stated in some rows and not others, as once, few, many or a class when expanded.

>.|.|TRBJ1-1|TRBV27
TGTGCCAGCAGCCGACCGGGACGGTACACTGAAGCTTTCTTT
CASSRPGRYTEAFF
>.|TRBD1|TRBJ1-2|TRBV6-1
TGTGCCAGCAGGGACAGGGACAACTATGGCTACACCTTC
CASRDRDNYGYTF
>.|.|TRBJ2-3|TRBV18
TGTGCCAGCTCACCACAGGGGCGAGGCACAGATACGCAGTATTTT
CASSPQGRGTDTQYF
>.|.|TRBJ2-6|TRBV18
TGTGCCAGCTCATGGACAGCTGGGGCCAACGTCCTGACTTTC
CASSWTAGANVLTF
>.|.|TRBJ1-3|TRBV6-5
TGTGCCAGCACCCACCGGACTGGAAACACCATATATTTT
CASTHRTGNTIYF
>.|.|TRBJ2-1|TRBV10-3
TGTGCCATCAGTGATAGCCGGGGTCCCGGAGATGAGCAGTTCTTC
CAISDSRGPGDEQFF
>.|.|TRBJ2-1|TRBV6-4
TGTGCCAGCAGTGACTCGGGTCAGGGTGACCAGTTCTTC
CASSDSGQGDQFF
>.|TRBD1|TRBJ1-2|TRBV5-1
TGCGCCAGCAGCGCTACTGACAGGGCGAGTTATGGCTACACCTTC
CASSATDRASYGYTF
>.|.|TRBJ2-7|TRBV19
TGTGCCAGTAGTATGGAGGGAGGAGGGGAGCAGTACTTC
CASSMEGGGEQYF
>once|TRBD1|TRBJ1-3|TRBV14
TGTGCCAGCAGCCCCGGACAGGGGGCGCCGGACACCATATATTTT
CASSPGQGAPDTIYF
>.|.|TRBJ1-6|TRBV30
TGTGCCTGGAGTCCCTCCCTCGGACCCCTCCACTTT
CAWSPSLGPLHF
>.|TRBD2|TRBJ2-6|TRBV13
TGTGCCAGCAGCTTAAGGGGATGGGGAGGGTCTGCTGGGGCCAACGTCCTGACTTTC
CASSLRGWGGSAGANVLTF